One sample yielded the 7 T cell receptor beta chains listed below, sequenced in a study of T-cell reconstitution after alpha-beta-depleted transplantation in children. The authors prepared the TCRbeta library with unique molecular identifiers. TCRdb re-called the PCR reads with MiXCR, one entry per CDR3 protein. The table includes some 200,000 distinct CDR3 sequences, 13% to 15% detected once. The sequencing used PBMCs from the stem cell graft donor, collected from the stem cell graft. Source of these receptors: a human donor who donated a stem cell graft to a child with acute lymphoblastic leukemia.

This clonotype has ten or more counts. V usage is TRBV5-1 and J usage is TRBJ2-1, with D unclear. V was clipped by 0 bases and J by 9 bases, with 10 bases between them. CDR1 is SGHRS and CDR2 is YFSETQ in the germline V gene. This CDR3 comprises 13 residues. The CDR3 nucleotides read TGCGCCAGCAGCTTGGGGCCCGCCCGTGAGCAGTTCTTC. Protein sequence: CASSLGPAREQFF.

The sample holds a few counts of this clonotype. V gene TRBV28 combines with J gene TRBJ2-5, with 7 positions matching TRBD2. The CDR3 is 14 residues long. The V gene's germline CDR1 is MDHEN and CDR2 SYDVKM. V trimming: 6 bases; J trimming: 2 bases; junction bases outside the gene matches: 6. The CDR3 is CASSSGGEQETQYF. Here the CDR3 DNA reads TGTGCCAGCAGCTCGGGAGGAGAGCAAGAGACCCAGTACTTC.

In this sample, this clonotype turned up many times. V gene TRBV28 combines with J gene TRBJ1-2, with 12 bases identical to TRBD1. V shed 7 bases and J 4 bases; nucleotides not matched to a gene: 10. Germline loops: CDR1 MDHEN, CDR2 SYDVKM. This CDR3 is built from 16 residues. The CDR3 DNA is TGTGCCAGCATCCATCCCGGGACAGGGGGCATCTATGGCTACACCTTC. Its translation: CASIHPGTGGIYGYTF.

In this sample, this clonotype turned up a few times. V and J are TRBV5-6 and TRBJ2-5; possible D gene TRBD2, 6 bases. Germline V CDR1 and CDR2: SGHDT, YYEEEE. The CDR3 is made up of 16 amino acids. V was cut by 0 bases and J by 5 bases, with 17 bases left in between. The CDR3 nucleotides read TGTGCCAGCAGCTTGGTAGGGCAGGCCCGGGGGGAGACCCAGTACTTC. It encodes CASSLVGQARGETQYF.

This clonotype was counted ten times or more. The genes are TRBV5-5 and TRBJ2-1; 10 bases match TRBD1. Germline CDR1 and CDR2: SGHKS and YYEKEE (reference sequence). V gave up 4 bases and J gave up 9 bases; unmatched junction bases: 10. CDR3 length: 15 amino acids. The CDR3 region has the DNA TGTGCCAGCAGCGGGGCTCCGGGACAGGGGTCTGAGCAGTTCTTC. Translating gives CASSGAPGQGSEQFF.

This clonotype has at least ten counts. The V and J genes are TRBV20-1 and TRBJ2-1, with D maybe TRBD1 (6 bases). V was cut by 6 bases and J by 8 bases, with 17 bases left in between. The CDR3 contains 13 residues. Germline V gene sequence: CDR1 DFQATT, CDR2 SNEGSKA (reference sequence). In DNA form, the CDR3 reads TGCAGTGCCTCTGGCACAGGGTTTTATGAGCAGTTCTTC. As protein: CSASGTGFYEQFF.

This clonotype showed up just a few times. The chain uses TRBV3-1 and TRBJ2-7; the D is unclear. V was cut by 0 bases and J by 7 bases, with 10 bases left in between. Germline values: CDR1 LGHDT, CDR2 YNNKEL (reference sequence). This CDR3 spans 13 amino acids. The CDR3 protein is CASSQESGREQYF. DNA of the CDR3: TGTGCCAGCAGCCAAGAGTCGGGTCGGGAGCAGTACTTC.